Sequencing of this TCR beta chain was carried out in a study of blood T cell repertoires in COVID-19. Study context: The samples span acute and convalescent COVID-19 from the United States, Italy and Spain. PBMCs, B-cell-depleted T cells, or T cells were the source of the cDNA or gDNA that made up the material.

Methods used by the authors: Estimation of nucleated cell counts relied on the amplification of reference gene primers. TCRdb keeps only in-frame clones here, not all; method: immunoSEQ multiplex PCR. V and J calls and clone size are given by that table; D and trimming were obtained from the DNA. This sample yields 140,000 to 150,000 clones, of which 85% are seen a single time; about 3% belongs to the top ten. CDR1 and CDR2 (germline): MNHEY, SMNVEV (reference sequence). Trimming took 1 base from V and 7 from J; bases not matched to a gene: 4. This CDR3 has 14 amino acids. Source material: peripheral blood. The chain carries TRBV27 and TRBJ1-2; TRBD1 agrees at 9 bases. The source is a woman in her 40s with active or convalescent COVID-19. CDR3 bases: TGTGCCAGCAGTTTATTAGGACAGGGGCCTGGCTACACCTTC. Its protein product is CASSLLGQGPGYTF.